Listed here is a single TCR beta chain. This CDR3 is built from 13 residues. Germline lookup yields CDR1 SGHRS and CDR2 YFSETQ. The ends were cut back, 0 bases at V and 6 bases at J, with 9 bases in the middle. Patients from Seattle were sampled longitudinally, starting during active infection. Measured with immunoSEQ multiplex PCR; TCRdb has only the in-frame clones, and not every one. The sample yields around 58,000 clones, over 75% seen once. The data stem from a study of blood T cell repertoires in COVID-19. Study summary: Collection of acute and convalescent COVID-19 samples took place in the United States, Italy and Spain. Nucleic acid was either cDNA or gDNA, and it came from T cells, B-cell-depleted T cells, or PBMCs.

This chain links TRBV5-1 with TRBJ1-2, with D possibly being TRBD1 (5 bases). The specimen was peripheral blood. The TCR sequence derives from a woman aged 55-70 years with COVID-19, enrolled during active disease. The CDR3 sequence: CASSLGAGNGYTF. The CDR3 DNA reads as TGCGCCAGCAGCTTGGGGGCAGGGAATGGCTACACCTTC.